What follows describes a single T cell receptor (beta chain). Each sample's input was 250 ng genomic DNA, 38,000 or so genome equivalents. These data are taken from a study of T cell clusters in autoimmune cytopenias. For the study at large: The median distinct TRB clonotype count was approximately 2,500 per sample, from a median roughly 47,000 reads.

The CDR3 runs to 14 residues. The germline CDR1 and CDR2 sequences are MNHNY and SVGAGI (reference sequence). One tube held mixed TRB-A and TRB-B primer pools for touch-down PCR. TCRdb reanalyzed the multiplex PCR reads, giving one entry per CDR3 protein sequence and no DNA. This sample's table reports about 11,000 distinct CDR3 sequences. These sequences were also reported in another study, on T cell repertoires in aging, cancer and after chemotherapy.

Sequencing used peripheral blood. This sequence originates from a human donor in good health. The rearrangement links TRBV6-6 to TRBJ2-7; TCRdb's D call of TRBD1 is untestable without DNA. The CDR3 region is CASRGLYPGGEQYF.